The clone carrying this T cell receptor (beta chain) was recorded a few times. These data come from a study of blood T cells in healthy people across ages. Primed by a sample-barcoded 5' primer and a J-beta primer mix, a second PCR proceeded for 7 to 11 cycles. TCRdb analysed the 5' RACE reads with MiXCR anew, one entry per CDR3 protein. The sample has about 800,000 distinct CDR3 sequences; around 25% are singletons. The CDR3 sequence is 15 residues long. With V trimmed by 6 bases and J by 0 bases, 7 bases remained unmatched. The sample also formed part of further work on T cells of mothers and their children.

Sample: blood. The V call is TRBV12-3 or TRBV12-4, the J call TRBJ1-2; the match to TRBD1 covers 7 bases. The receptor comes from a boy between 10 and 17 years old in good health. CDR3 loop: CASSLRTGPNYGYTF. DNA for the CDR3: TGTGCCAGCAGCTTAAGGACAGGCCCTAACTATGGCTACACCTTC.